This T cell receptor beta chain was recorded in a study of T-cell reconstitution after alpha-beta-depleted transplantation in children. Study-level results: Hyperexpanded clones declined; after one year, newly produced T cells mostly supplied diversity. Certain patients had high TCRbeta diversity at day 60, and it came from recipient T cells and thymic progenitors that survived. In patients about two months after transplant, alpha-beta T cells reportedly arose from several hundred expanded graft clones.

The table lists this clonotype with a few counts. Antigen: not known. The CDR3 totals 15 residues. With V trimmed by 1 base and J by 5 bases, 4 bases remained unmatched. Germline CDR1 reads DFQATT; CDR2 reads SNEGSKA (reference sequence). Unique molecular identifiers were incorporated into the prepared TCRbeta library. One entry per CDR3 protein results from TCRdb running MiXCR on the PCR reads. Here the sample spans about 510,000 distinct CDR3 sequences, roughly an eighth being singletons. This sample comprised PBMCs, mostly from graft donor cells, obtained 180 days after TCRalphabeta/CD19-depleted stem cell transplant. The TCR originated in a female patient between 2 and 15 years old who had a stem cell transplant for aplastic anemia, so the T cells may come from the graft donor. J is TRBJ2-1 and V is TRBV20-1, with TRBD1 identical over 11 bases. The CDR3 DNA is TGCAGTGCTAGAGGGACAGGGGGCATGAACAATGAGCAGTTCTTC. It translates to CSARGTGGMNNEQFF.